This TCR beta chain came from a study of control samples from healthy donors and cancer patients. The table came from immunoSEQ multiplex PCR; TCRdb's copy has only in-frame clones and leaves some out. Counted here are 150,000 to 200,000 clones, 90% to 95% occurring once; the ten biggest clones make up approximately 1.5%. Germline assignment: CDR1 SGDLS and CDR2 YYNGEE. This CDR3 has 12 residues. V was cut by 4 bases and J by 4 bases, with 8 bases left in between. V is TRBV9 and J is TRBJ2-5; D is possibly TRBD1 (6 bases). This receptor was identified in a man aged 25 to 40 in good health. Specimen: blood. The CDR3 reads CASSPGVETQYF. The CDR3 DNA is TGTGCCAGCAGCCCAGGGGTAGAGACCCAGTACTTC.